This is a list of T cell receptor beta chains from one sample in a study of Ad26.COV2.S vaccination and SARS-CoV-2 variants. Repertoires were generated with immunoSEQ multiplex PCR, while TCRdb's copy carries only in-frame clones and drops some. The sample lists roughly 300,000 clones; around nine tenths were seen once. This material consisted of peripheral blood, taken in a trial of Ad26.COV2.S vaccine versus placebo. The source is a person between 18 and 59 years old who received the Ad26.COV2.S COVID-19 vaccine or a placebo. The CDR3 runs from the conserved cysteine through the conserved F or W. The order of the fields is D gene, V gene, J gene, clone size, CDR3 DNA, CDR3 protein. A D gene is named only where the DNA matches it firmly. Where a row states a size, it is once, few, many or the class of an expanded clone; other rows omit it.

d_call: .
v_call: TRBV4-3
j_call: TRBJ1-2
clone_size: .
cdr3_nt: TGCGCCAGCAGCCGCCGATCTCTAGGGGACGATGGCTACACCTTC
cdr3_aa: CASSRRSLGDDGYTF

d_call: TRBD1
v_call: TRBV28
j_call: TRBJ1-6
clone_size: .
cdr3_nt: TGTGCCAGCAGGTCACAGGGGGCGGGCTCACCCCTCCACTTT
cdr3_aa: CASRSQGAGSPLHF

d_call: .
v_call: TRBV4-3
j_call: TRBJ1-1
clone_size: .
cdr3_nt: TGCGCCAGCAGCCAAGAGAGGGATACTGAAGCTTTCTTT
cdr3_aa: CASSQERDTEAFF

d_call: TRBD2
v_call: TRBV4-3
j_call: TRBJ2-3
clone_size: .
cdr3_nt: TGCGCCAGCAGCCAATCTAGCGGGGTTAGCACAGATACGCAGTATTTT
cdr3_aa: CASSQSSGVSTDTQYF

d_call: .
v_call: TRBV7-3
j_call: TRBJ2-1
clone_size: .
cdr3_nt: TGTGCCGGTCCCAGGGCGAAAGGCAATGAGCAGTTCTTC
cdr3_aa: CAGPRAKGNEQFF

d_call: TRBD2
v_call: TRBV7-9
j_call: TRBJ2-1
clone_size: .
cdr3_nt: TGTGCCAGCAGTCTCTTTAGCGGGAGGTCGGACAATGAGCAGTTCTTC
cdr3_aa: CASSLFSGRSDNEQFF

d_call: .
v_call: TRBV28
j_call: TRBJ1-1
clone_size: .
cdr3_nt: TGTGCCAGCAGTTTGGTAGACACTGAAGCTTTCTTT
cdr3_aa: CASSLVDTEAFF

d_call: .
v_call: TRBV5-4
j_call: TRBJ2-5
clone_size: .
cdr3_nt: TGTGCCAGCAGCTACCCCCAAGAGACCCAGTACTTC
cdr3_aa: CASSYPQETQYF

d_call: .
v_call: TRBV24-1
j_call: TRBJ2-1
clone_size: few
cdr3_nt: TGTGCCACCAGTGATACTACCCCGGGAGATCGGGAGCAGTTCTTC
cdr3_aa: CATSDTTPGDREQFF

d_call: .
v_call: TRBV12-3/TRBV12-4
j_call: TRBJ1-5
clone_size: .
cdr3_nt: TGTGCCAGCAGCCTCGGGACACGGGATCCCCAGCATTTT
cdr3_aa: CASSLGTRDPQHF

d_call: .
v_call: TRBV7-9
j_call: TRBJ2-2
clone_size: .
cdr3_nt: TGTGCCAGCAGCTTAAACAGCCGCGGGGAGCTGTTTTTT
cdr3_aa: CASSLNSRGELFF

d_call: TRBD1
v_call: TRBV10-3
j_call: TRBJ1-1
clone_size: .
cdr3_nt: TGTGCCATCAGTGAGTCGACAGGGGCAAACACTGAAGCTTTCTTT
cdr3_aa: CAISESTGANTEAFF

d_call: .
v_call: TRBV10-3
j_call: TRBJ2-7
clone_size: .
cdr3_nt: TGTGCCATCGGAGGCAGGGACTACGAGCAGTACTTC
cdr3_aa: CAIGGRDYEQYF

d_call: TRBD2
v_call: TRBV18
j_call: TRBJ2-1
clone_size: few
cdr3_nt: TGTGCCAGCTCCCCTGACCTGACTAGCGGGGGAGGGCTGTTCTTC
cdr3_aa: CASSPDLTSGGGLFF

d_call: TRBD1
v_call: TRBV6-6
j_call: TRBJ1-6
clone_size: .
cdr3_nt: TGTGCCAGCAGTCAAAATCCTGCCGGGACAGGGGTCAATTCACCCCTCCACTTT
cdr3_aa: CASSQNPAGTGVNSPLHF

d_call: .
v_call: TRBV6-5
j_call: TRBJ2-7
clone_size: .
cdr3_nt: TGTGCCAGCAGTCTCCGGACGGCCTTTAACTACGAGCAGTACTTC
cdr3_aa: CASSLRTAFNYEQYF

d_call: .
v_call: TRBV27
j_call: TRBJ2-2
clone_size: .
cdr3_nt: TGTGCCAGCAGCCCCTACCGGGGACCCACCGGGGAGCTGTTTTTT
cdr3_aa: CASSPYRGPTGELFF

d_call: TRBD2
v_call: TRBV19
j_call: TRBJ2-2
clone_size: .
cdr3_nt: TGTGCCACTACGGTAACTAGCGGGAGGTTCACCGGGGAGCTGTTTTTT
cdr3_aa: CATTVTSGRFTGELFF

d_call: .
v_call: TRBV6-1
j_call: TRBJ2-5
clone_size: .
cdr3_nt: TGTGCCAGCAGTGAAAGGTGGGGGGGGCTGAGAGAGACCCAGTACTTC
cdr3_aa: CASSERWGGLRETQYF